A selection of T cell receptor beta chains follows, all from one sample in a study of blood T cell repertoires in COVID-19. Generated by immunoSEQ multiplex PCR, the TCRdb table keeps only in-frame clones and is missing some. The sample consists of about 150,000 clones, 75% to 85% of them appearing once. Sequenced sample: peripheral blood. These receptors were obtained from a woman aged 55-69 years with COVID-19, enrolled during active disease. The CDR3 runs from the conserved cysteine through the conserved F or W. The D gene is left open where the match is weak. Clone size is stated in some rows and not others, as once, few, many or a class when expanded.

v_gene,abundance,j_gene,len,d_gene,CDR3nt,CDR3aa
TRBV6-6,NA,TRBJ2-1,16,TRBD2,TGTGCCAGCAGTCGACTAGCGGGGGACACCTACAATGAGCAGTTCTTC,CASSRLAGDTYNEQFF
TRBV7-2,NA,TRBJ1-6,12,NA,TGTGCCAGCAGTCTAATGGAGGCACCCCTCCACTTT,CASSLMEAPLHF
TRBV15,NA,TRBJ1-3,16,TRBD1,TGTGCCACCAGCAGAGATGGGACAGGGATAATAAACACCATATATTTT,CATSRDGTGIINTIYF
TRBV7-6,NA,TRBJ2-2,15,NA,TGTGCCAGCAGCGCCTTACCCCAAGGAGACGGGGAGCTGTTTTTT,CASSALPQGDGELFF
TRBV14,once,TRBJ1-1,14,NA,TGTGCCAGCAGCCAAGTGATTGGGGGGACTGAAGCTTTCTTT,CASSQVIGGTEAFF
TRBV4-1,NA,TRBJ2-5,14,TRBD2,TGCGCCAGCAGCTTCCCGGGACTAGAAGAGACCCAGTACTTC,CASSFPGLEETQYF
TRBV5-1,NA,TRBJ1-4,14,NA,TGCGCCAGCAGCTTGGACCCGGCGGGGAGAAAACTGTTTTTT,CASSLDPAGRKLFF
TRBV27,NA,TRBJ1-6,15,NA,TGTGCCAGCAGTTTATTGTACGACATTAATTCACCCCTCCACTTT,CASSLLYDINSPLHF
TRBV5-1,NA,TRBJ1-2,17,TRBD1,TGCGCCAGCAGCTTGGGGGCCGGACAGGGATTTAACTATGGCTACACCTTC,CASSLGAGQGFNYGYTF
TRBV5-6,NA,TRBJ2-4,12,NA,TGTGCCAGCAGCTTGTCAGCGAGCATTCAGTACTTC,CASSLSASIQYF
TRBV6-5,NA,TRBJ2-5,16,TRBD2,TGTGCCAGCAGTTACTGGGCTAGCGGGGGGAGCGAGACCCAGTACTTC,CASSYWASGGSETQYF
TRBV5-1,NA,TRBJ2-2,15,NA,TGCGCCAGCAGTTTGACAGTTACGAACACCGGGGAGCTGTTTTTT,CASSLTVTNTGELFF
TRBV19,NA,TRBJ1-4,13,TRBD1,TGTGCCAGTCGACAGGGGAGGCATGAAAAACTGTTTTTT,CASRQGRHEKLFF
TRBV19,NA,TRBJ2-1,18,TRBD1,TGTGCCAGTAACCCGCATTCAAGTGGGGCAGGGGGCAGGAATGAGCAGTTCTTC,CASNPHSSGAGGRNEQFF
TRBV5-1,NA,TRBJ1-2,14,NA,TGCGCCAGCAGCTTGGCCGACGGGGGACGCGGCTACACCTTC,CASSLADGGRGYTF
TRBV6-6,NA,TRBJ1-4,15,TRBD1,TGTGCCAGCAGTTCCGGACAGGGTGTTTCTGGAAAACTGTTTTTT,CASSSGQGVSGKLFF
TRBV5-1,NA,TRBJ2-7,11,NA,TGCGCCAGCAGGCTGGAGGGACAGTCCTACTTC,CASRLEGQSYF
TRBV18,NA,TRBJ1-2,15,TRBD1,TGTGCCAGCTCACCTTCTCCGGGACAGCCGTATGGCTACACCTTC,CASSPSPGQPYGYTF
TRBV4-1,NA,TRBJ1-3,20,TRBD1,TGCGCCAGCAGCCAAGAAGCCTCCACGACAGGGGCTGTGTGGGGAAACACCATATATTTT,CASSQEASTTGAVWGNTIYF
TRBV11-2,NA,TRBJ1-2,18,NA,TGTGCCAGCAGCTTAGATAGTTTCAGGGCGGCACTTAGGAAGGGCTACACCTTC,CASSLDSFRAALRKGYTF
TRBV2,NA,TRBJ1-6,16,NA,TGTGCCAGCAGTGAAGGTAGACAGAGCTATAATTCACCCCTCCACTTT,CASSEGRQSYNSPLHF
TRBV6-1,once,TRBJ2-5,15,TRBD2,TGTGCCAGCAGTGAAGTGAGCGGGGGGGCAGAGACCCAGTACTTC,CASSEVSGGAETQYF
TRBV7-9,once,TRBJ2-1,12,NA,TGTGCCAGCAGCCTCAGGGGGGATCTGCAGTTCTTC,CASSLRGDLQFF
TRBV10-3,NA,TRBJ1-1,15,TRBD1,TGTGCCGTTCAGGGGGACAGGGGCATTAACACTGAAGCTTTCTTT,CAVQGDRGINTEAFF
TRBV18,once,TRBJ2-7,15,TRBD1,TGTGCCAGCTCACCGGGGCAGGGGGCCCCATACGAGCAGTACTTC,CASSPGQGAPYEQYF
TRBV10-3,NA,TRBJ1-1,16,NA,TGTGCCATCAGTGAGTCTGAGGCGATTGGTGGCACTGAAGCTTTCTTT,CAISESEAIGGTEAFF
TRBV20-1,NA,TRBJ2-5,16,NA,TGCAGTGCTAGTAGCGGCGGGCCCACTCGAGGGGAGACCCAGTACTTC,CSASSGGPTRGETQYF
TRBV7-3,NA,TRBJ2-3,18,NA,TGTGCCAGCAGCATGACCCGGGGAGCGGGCTATTCCACAGATACGCAGTATTTT,CASSMTRGAGYSTDTQYF
TRBV24-1,NA,TRBJ2-3,17,TRBD2,TGTGCCACCAGTGATTTAGGCGGGGGGGCGGGGACAGATACGCAGTATTTT,CATSDLGGGAGTDTQYF
TRBV7-8,NA,TRBJ1-1,16,NA,TGTGCCAGCAGCCCACAAAGACAACAGGGTCGGACTGAAGCTTTCTTT,CASSPQRQQGRTEAFF
TRBV6-1,NA,TRBJ1-1,14,NA,TGTGCCAGCAGTGACCCGGAGATGAACACTGAAGCTTTCTTT,CASSDPEMNTEAFF
TRBV6-5,few,TRBJ1-2,15,NA,TGTGCCAGCAGTTACTCGGGGGCGGCCCCCTATGGCTACACCTTC,CASSYSGAAPYGYTF
TRBV7-3,NA,TRBJ1-2,13,NA,TGTGCCAGCAGCTTAACGCCCCTCGGGGGCTACACCTTC,CASSLTPLGGYTF
TRBV24-1,NA,TRBJ1-5,12,NA,TGTGCCACCAGTGACTCACTTCAGGCCCAGCATTTT,CATSDSLQAQHF
TRBV9,NA,TRBJ1-1,14,TRBD1,TGTGCCAGCAGCGTTGGACAGGGGCACACTGAAGCTTTCTTT,CASSVGQGHTEAFF
TRBV6-5,NA,TRBJ1-6,15,NA,TGTGCCAGCAGTCCTGACAGACGCGATAATTCACCCCTCCACTTT,CASSPDRRDNSPLHF
TRBV19,NA,TRBJ1-4,16,NA,TGTGCCAGTAGTATAGGCTGGACAAGGGGGAATGAAAAACTGTTTTTT,CASSIGWTRGNEKLFF
TRBV25-1,few,TRBJ1-2,12,NA,TGTGCCAGCAGAGAGCAGGACTATGGCTACACCTTC,CASREQDYGYTF
TRBV5-1,NA,TRBJ2-1,16,TRBD2,TGCGCCAGCAGCTTGGTAGCGGGAGTTTCCTACAATGAGCAGTTCTTC,CASSLVAGVSYNEQFF
TRBV30,NA,TRBJ2-1,15,TRBD2,TGTGCCTGGAGTGGGGAGCGGGGGGCCTACAATGAGCAGTTCTTC,CAWSGERGAYNEQFF
TRBV19,NA,TRBJ2-1,12,TRBD1,TGTGCCAGCGGACAGGGGGCGGATGAGCAGTTCTTC,CASGQGADEQFF
TRBV14,NA,TRBJ2-5,14,NA,TGTGCCAGCAGCCACCACAAGGGAGGTGTGACCCAGTACTTC,CASSHHKGGVTQYF
TRBV7-2,NA,TRBJ1-3,16,TRBD1,TGTGCCAGCAGCAACCGGGACAGGGGCGGTGGGTACACCATATATTTT,CASSNRDRGGGYTIYF
TRBV6-1,NA,TRBJ2-1,17,TRBD2,TGTGCCAGCAGTGTTGGACTAGCGGGATCTTGGGGCAATGAGCAGTTCTTC,CASSVGLAGSWGNEQFF
TRBV6-6,NA,TRBJ2-1,16,NA,TGTGCCAGCAGTCTCGGGGGGAGGACAGTCTACAATGAGCAGTTCTTC,CASSLGGRTVYNEQFF
TRBV6-5,NA,TRBJ1-6,14,TRBD1,TGTGCCAGCGGGTGGGACAGGGGAAGTGAGCTCCTCCACTTT,CASGWDRGSELLHF
TRBV5-1,NA,TRBJ1-1,15,TRBD1,TGCGCCAGCAGCTTGGTACAGGGGGTTAACACTGAAGCTTTCTTT,CASSLVQGVNTEAFF
TRBV9,once,TRBJ1-1,15,NA,TGTGCCAGCAGCATCTCCGGGACACCGAACACTGAAGCTTTCTTT,CASSISGTPNTEAFF
TRBV11-3,NA,TRBJ1-2,14,TRBD1,TGTGCCAGCAGTCGCCGGGACAGGGGGGTATGCTACACCTTC,CASSRRDRGVCYTF